This TCR beta chain was identified during a study of blood T cell repertoires in COVID-19. Background on the study: Sites across the United States, Italy and Spain contributed samples from acute and convalescent COVID-19.

Source study methods: Reference gene primer amplification gave nucleated cell count estimates. Sequencing used immunoSEQ multiplex PCR; TCRdb keeps in-frame clones, though not all of them. V and J calls and clone size come straight from that table; D and trimming were deduced from the DNA. The sample yields about 160,000 clones, around 85% seen once. The CDR3 has 16 amino acids. Germline-derived CDR1 and CDR2 are SGHVS and FQNEAQ. V lost 5 bases, J lost 3 bases, and 18 bases lay in between. The sequence came from a man in his 70s with acute or convalescent COVID-19. Sample: peripheral blood. The genes are TRBV7-8 and TRBJ2-3; D possibly corresponds to TRBD2 (6 bases). The CDR3 nucleotides are TGTGCCAGCAGCCCTCTGGCGGGGATGGGGACAGATACGCAGTATTTT. Protein: CASSPLAGMGTDTQYF.